This TCR beta chain was profiled in a study of blood T cell repertoires in COVID-19. Study-level background: Spain, Italy and the United States supplied samples that represented acute and convalescent COVID-19.

Profiled with immunoSEQ multiplex PCR; TCRdb holds only in-frame clones, not every one. Of more than 15,000 clones in the sample, about 85% were seen once. Germline V gives CDR1 SGDLS, CDR2 YYNGEE. V lost 3 bases to trimming and J lost 10 bases; unmatched junction nucleotides: 12. The CDR3 runs 15 residues. This clone was recorded once. V gene TRBV9 combines with J gene TRBJ2-1; 8 nucleotides align to TRBD2. This clonotype originated in a man aged 55 to 70 with acute or convalescent COVID-19. Sequenced material: peripheral blood. CDR3 sequence: CASSERGGTLGEQFF. In nucleotides, the CDR3 is TGTGCCAGCAGCGAACGCGGGGGGACCCTGGGCGAGCAGTTCTTC.